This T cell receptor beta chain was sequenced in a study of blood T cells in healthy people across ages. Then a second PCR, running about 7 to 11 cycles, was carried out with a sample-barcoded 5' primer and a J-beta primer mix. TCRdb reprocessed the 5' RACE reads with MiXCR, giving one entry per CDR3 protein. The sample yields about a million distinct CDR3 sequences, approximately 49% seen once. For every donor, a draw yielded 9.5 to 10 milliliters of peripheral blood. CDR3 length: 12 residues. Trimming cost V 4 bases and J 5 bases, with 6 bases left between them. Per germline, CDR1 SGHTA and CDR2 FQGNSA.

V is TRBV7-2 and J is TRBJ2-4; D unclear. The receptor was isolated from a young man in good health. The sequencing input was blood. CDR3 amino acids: CASSSYQNIQYF. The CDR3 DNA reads TGTGCCAGCAGCTCCTACCAAAACATTCAGTACTTC.